Described below is a single TCR beta chain sequence and its context. This clonotype was found many times. Its antigen target is currently unknown. No per-base quality is available; no much larger clone lies one base away. The library was generated by PCR. Reads for this sample came from an Illumina HiSeq 2500. TCR libraries were prepared with molecular barcoding, using unique molecular identifiers to normalize TCRbeta repertoire quantification. The public reads were quality trimmed at Q25 with fastp and then assembled into clones with MiXCR by TCRdb, keeping productive beta chains. Here each entry gathers all rows of one CDR3 protein and keeps the most common genes and DNA. This sample gives 120,000 or so distinct CDR3 sequences in total; about 21% of them show up just once. Over 9.5% of the sample rests with the top ten. The sample's treatment or condition label, in plain terms: allogeneic hematopoietic cell transplantation with graft depleted of TCRalphabeta T cells and CD19 B cells. TCRalphabeta/CD19-depleted allogeneic hematopoietic cell grafts were given to the transplant recipients, all of whom were children.

The sample originates from a study of T-cell reconstitution after alpha-beta-depleted transplantation in children (dated by TCRdb to 2015 to 2016). With regard to the full study: T-cell immune reconstitution after TCRalphabeta/CD19-depleted allogeneic hematopoietic cell transplantation in children was quantitatively tracked in the study by means of TCR repertoire profiling.

The full study reports these points: In some patients, high TCRbeta diversity at day 60 was attributed to recipient T cells and intrathymic progenitors that had survived conditioning. Over the following months the frequencies of hyperexpanded clones went down, and after one year T-cell counts and TCRbeta diversity were mostly credited to newly produced T cells. The apparently early recovery of alphabetaT-cell counts about two months after transplant reportedly depended on only several hundred rapidly expanded clones that came from non-depleted graft cells.

There are 15 amino acids in the CDR3, from cysteine to phenylalanine inclusive. The read is trimmed to its CDR3 DNA, 45 bases read in frame from base 1. CDR1 and CDR2, looked up from the germline V gene (reference sequence), are LGHDT and YNNKEL. V gives up 0 bases and J gives up 3 bases, and the segment between their germline ends measures 12 bases. This specimen was PBMCs, mostly from graft donor cells, taken 180 days after TCRalphabeta/CD19-depleted stem cell transplant. This TCR came from a male patient between 2 and 10 years old who had a stem cell transplant for chronic granulomatous disease, so the T cells may come from the graft donor. The rearrangement combines TRBV3-1 with TRBJ2-7; no D gene can be assigned with confidence. The CDR3 region: CASSQDPLPVYEQYF. The nucleotide sequence is given as TGTGCCAGCAGCCAAGACCCTCTCCCCGTCTACGAGCAGTACTTC.